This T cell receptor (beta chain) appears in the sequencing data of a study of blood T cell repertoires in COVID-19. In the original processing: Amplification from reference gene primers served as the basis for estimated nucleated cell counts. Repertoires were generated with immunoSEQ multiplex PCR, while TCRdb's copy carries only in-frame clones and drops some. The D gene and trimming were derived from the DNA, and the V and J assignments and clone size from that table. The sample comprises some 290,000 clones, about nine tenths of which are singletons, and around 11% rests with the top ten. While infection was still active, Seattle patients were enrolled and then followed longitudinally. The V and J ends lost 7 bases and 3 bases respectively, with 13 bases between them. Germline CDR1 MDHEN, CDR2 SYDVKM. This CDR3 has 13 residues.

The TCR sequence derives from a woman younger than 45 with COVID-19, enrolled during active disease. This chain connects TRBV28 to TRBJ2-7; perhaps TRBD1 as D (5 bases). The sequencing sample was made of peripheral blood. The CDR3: CASTTTVVYEQYF. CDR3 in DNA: TGTGCCAGCACCACGACAGTGGTCTACGAGCAGTACTTC.